This T cell receptor beta chain came from a study of regulatory T cells in long-lasting Graves disease. This clonotype was recorded at least ten times. The antigen is unknown. There are 12 residues in the CDR3. V lost 3 bases, J lost 3 bases, and 8 bases lay in between. Germline CDR1 is SQVTM and CDR2 is ANQGSEA. Study conclusions and caveats: Preferential use of TRBV28, TRBJ1-2 and TRBJ2-5 was seen in persistent disease.

Time point denoted: newly diagnosed GD, antithyroid drugs for less than 3 months. TCR sequences were obtained from RNA taken from PBMCs. With EDTA tubes as the receptacles, 7.5 to 10 milliliters of peripheral blood were drawn. Assembly of TCR beta libraries relied on iRepertoire HTBI primers together with Arm-PCR of CDR3 regions. A single record per CDR3 protein comes from TCRdb applying MiXCR to the multiplex PCR reads. The sample has over 500,000 distinct CDR3 sequences; roughly 15% are singletons. These records were also assigned to another study, of T cells in Graves' hyperthyroidism and ophthalmopathy. From that study: Researchers report that a 13 V-J model separated ophthalmopathy from stable hyperthyroidism. Ophthalmopathy onset followed model prediction by a median around 6.6 months.

The sample here was peripheral blood mononuclear cells (PBMCs), taken at new diagnosis, from a patient treated with antithyroid drugs. This rearrangement joins TRBV29-1 to TRBJ1-2; D unclear. This receptor was obtained from a woman aged 30 to 39 with Graves disease. The CDR3 sequence is CSVDTDHYGYTF. As DNA, the CDR3 is TGCAGCGTTGATACAGACCACTATGGCTACACCTTC.